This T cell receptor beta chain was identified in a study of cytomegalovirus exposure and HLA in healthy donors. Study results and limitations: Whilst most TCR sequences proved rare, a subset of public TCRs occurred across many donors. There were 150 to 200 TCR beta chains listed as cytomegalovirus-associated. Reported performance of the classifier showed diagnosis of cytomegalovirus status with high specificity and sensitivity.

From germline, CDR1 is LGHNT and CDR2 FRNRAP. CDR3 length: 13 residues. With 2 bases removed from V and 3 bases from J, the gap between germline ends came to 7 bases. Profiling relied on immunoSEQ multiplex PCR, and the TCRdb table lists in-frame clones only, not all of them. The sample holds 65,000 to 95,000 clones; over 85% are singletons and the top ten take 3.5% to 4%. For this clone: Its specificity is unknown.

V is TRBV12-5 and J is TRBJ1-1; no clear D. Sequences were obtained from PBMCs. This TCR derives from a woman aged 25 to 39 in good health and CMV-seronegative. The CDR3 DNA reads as TGTGCTAGTGGTTTGATTGAGTACACTGAAGCTTTCTTT. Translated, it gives CASGLIEYTEAFF. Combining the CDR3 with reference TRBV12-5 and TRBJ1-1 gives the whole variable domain DARVTQTPRHKVTEMGQEVTMRCQPILGHNTVFWYRQTMMQGLELLAYFRNRAPLDDSGMPKDRFSAEMPDATLATLKIQPSEPRDSAVYFCASGLIEYTEAFFGQGTRLTVV.